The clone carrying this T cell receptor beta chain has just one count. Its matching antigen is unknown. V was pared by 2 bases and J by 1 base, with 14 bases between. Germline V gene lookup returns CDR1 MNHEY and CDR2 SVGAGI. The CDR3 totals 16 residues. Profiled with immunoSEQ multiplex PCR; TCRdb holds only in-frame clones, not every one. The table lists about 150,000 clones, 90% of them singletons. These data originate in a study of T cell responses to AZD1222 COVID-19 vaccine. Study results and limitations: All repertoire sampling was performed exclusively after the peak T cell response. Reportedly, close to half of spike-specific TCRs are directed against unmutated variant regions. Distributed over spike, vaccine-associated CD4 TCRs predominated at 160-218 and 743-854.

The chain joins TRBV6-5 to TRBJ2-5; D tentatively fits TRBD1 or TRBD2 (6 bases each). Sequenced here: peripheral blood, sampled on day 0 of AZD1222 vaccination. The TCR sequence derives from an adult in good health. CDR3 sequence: CASSYRGASPQETQYF. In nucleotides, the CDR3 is TGTGCCAGCAGTTACAGGGGGGCAAGCCCCCAAGAGACCCAGTACTTC.